The text below deals with one T cell receptor beta chain. Method: immunoSEQ multiplex PCR; TCRdb's copy keeps in-frame clones and lacks some. The data contain about 1.5 million clones, approximately 97% of them singletons. The source of the sample is a study of shared clonotypes between healthy human individuals. From germline, CDR1 is SEHNR and CDR2 FQNEAQ (reference sequence). V lost 4 bases and J lost 7; bases outside the gene matches: 12. CDR3 length: 15 amino acids. V gene TRBV7-9 combines with J gene TRBJ1-2; 7 bases map to TRBD1. This TCR was recovered from a man aged 25-45 years in good health. The material sequenced was naive CD4+ T cells sorted from blood. Subset meaning: CD45RA+ positively selected. The chain's CDR3 is CASSSTLSGQAGYTF. The CDR3 DNA reads TGTGCCAGCAGCTCCACCCTTTCCGGACAGGCTGGCTACACCTTC.